This TCR beta chain was captured in a study of T cell responses to AZD1222 COVID-19 vaccine (dated by TCRdb to about 2021). In the study overall: AZD1222 recipients with second doses at about 4 weeks or about 12 weeks were pooled, because spike-specific TCR depth and breadth did not differ between schedules. A total of more than 230 trial participants underwent TCR sequencing, of whom approximately 210 received two doses of AZD1222 and around 25 received two doses of the MenACWY control vaccine. Enrollment into the trials was organized by age into subgroups of 18-55, 56-69 and 70-plus years, and those subgroups contained roughly 160, 29 and 62 TCR-sequenced participants, respectively.

The CDR3 regions of human TCRbeta chains were subjected to immunosequencing. Under the source paper's analysis protocol: Repertoire TCRs were matched against a reference library of SARS-CoV-2-specific TCRs generated with the MIRA antigen-specificity platform. Breadth meant the fraction of unique TCRs that were SARS-CoV-2-associated, whereas depth meant the fraction of total T cells that were SARS-CoV-2-associated. Using the MIRA data, each spike-specific TCR was assigned both to the spike region to which the TCR was reactive and to a CD4 or CD8 class. Log10-transformed breadth and depth values were compared by one-way ANOVA with Sidak's multiple comparisons tests. TCRdb provides this immuneACCESS table in a form limited to in-frame rearrangements. Some clones are lacking; in checked studies, under half of them reflect an unresolved V gene, and why the rest are absent is not known. The DNA gave D and trimming, while V, J and clone size come from that table. Across this sample there are about 99,000 clones, with roughly 88% seen only once. The top ten hold around 9% of the sample.

About this clone: Its antigen is not yet known. There are no base qualities to consult, and no much larger clone falls within one base.

Points the paper makes about the study in general: No day 14 peak-response samples were available, so repertoires were characterized only after the peak T cell response. After two AZD1222 doses, both the breadth and the depth of spike-specific TCRs were significantly higher than at day 0 and than in MenACWY recipients. The whole spike protein was spanned by vaccine-associated CD4 TCRs, and dominant responses were seen in regions 160-218 and 743-854. Nearly half of unique spike-specific TCRs reportedly recognized epitopes outside regions mutated in the B.1.351 and B.1.1.7 variants. In the small 56-69-year group, the increase in depth fell short of significance, most likely because of low power. Participants were mostly white British and included more females than males, and it was suggested by the authors that clonal diversity may have been underestimated. Conclusions about previously exposed vaccinees are limited because only five or six AZD1222 recipients were SARS-CoV-2 seropositive at baseline.

In light of the paper, this sample's time point label describes: baseline before first vaccination. Vaccinee samples came from UK trials COV001 and COV002, including a single-blind randomized controlled phase 2/3 trial of AZD1222 (ChAdOx1 nCoV-19) in healthy adults. Trial participant PBMC samples were collected at day 0 and day 28 after the second dose for TCRbeta chain sequencing. The sequence was obtained from an adult in good health. The sample consisted of peripheral blood, taken on day 0 of AZD1222 vaccination.

The CDR3 sequence is CASSRTSGRAANTGELFF. The DNA is as follows: TGTGCCAGCAGCCGGACTAGCGGGAGGGCCGCGAACACCGGGGAGCTGTTTTTT. The chain uses TRBV7-6 and TRBJ2-2; 15 central nucleotides agree with TRBD2. Measured from the cysteine to the phenylalanine, the CDR3 is 18 residues long. Only the CDR3 part of the read is kept: 54 bases, read in frame from the first base. Trimmed from V: 5 bases; trimmed from J: 0 bases; junction bases lacking a gene match: 4. The germline V gene specifies SGHVS as CDR1 and FNYEAQ as CDR2.